These 29 T cell receptor beta chains originate from one sample sequenced in a study of response to subunit inactivated influenza vaccine. One entry per CDR3 protein, called by TCRdb with MiXCR from the RT-PCR reads. The sample lists about 500,000 distinct CDR3 sequences, about 7.2% occurring once. The source material was PBMCs from blood, sampled less than 30 months after vaccination. The receptors were sampled from a man aged 50 to 75 who received an inactivated influenza vaccine.

This clonotype was counted ten times or more. DNA of the CDR3: TGTGCCAGCAGCGAGACCGGGACAGGTCAAGAGACCCAGTACTTC. It translates to CASSETGTGQETQYF. The V call is TRBV7-9, the J call TRBJ2-5; TRBD1 matches 8 bases. Unmatched junction bases numbered 7, after V lost 5 bases and J lost 2 bases. The CDR3 runs 15 residues. CDR1 is SEHNR, CDR2 FQNEAQ, per germline (reference sequence).

The chain links TRBV20-1 to TRBJ2-5; D gene ambiguous. Trimming cost V 3 bases and J 4 bases, with 21 bases left between them. The CDR3 spans 16 residues. Germline V gene data show CDR1 as DFQATT and CDR2 as SNEGSKA (reference sequence). CDR3 bases: TGCAGTGCTAGGGGGTTCGGGTCTCGACGCTCAGAGACCCAGTACTTC. Its protein product is CSARGFGSRRSETQYF.

V and J are TRBV7-9 and TRBJ2-2; TRBD1 matches at 7 bases. CDR3 size: 16 residues. After removal of 8 bases from V and 3 bases from J, the junction contained 12 bases not matched to a gene. Per the germline V gene, CDR1 is SEHNR and CDR2 is FQNEAQ (reference sequence). Here the CDR3 DNA reads TGTGCCAGCTCTTACTTCGGGACAGACTACACCGGGGAGCTGTTTTTT. Encoded protein: CASSYFGTDYTGELFF.

A few counts support this clonotype. The chain joins TRBV6-5 to TRBJ2-2; D is ambiguous. This CDR3 has 16 amino acids. Trimming cost V 6 bases and J 6 bases, with 20 bases left between them. CDR1 MNHEY and CDR2 SVGAGI come from the germline V gene. The CDR3 reads CASSYNLGFRPGELFF. The CDR3 nucleotides read TGTGCCAGCAGCTACAACCTCGGGTTCAGGCCCGGGGAGCTGTTTTTT.

This clonotype showed up just a few times. The genes are TRBV2 and TRBJ1-2, with 7 nucleotides matching TRBD1. The junction had 6 bases not matched to a gene; V was cut back by 4 bases and J by 4 bases. CDR3 length: 14 amino acids. Looked up from germline, CDR1 is SNHLY and CDR2 is FYNNEI. CDR3 sequence: CASSVDRSLYGYTF. The CDR3 bases are TGTGCCAGCAGTGTGGACAGGAGCCTCTATGGCTACACCTTC.

This clonotype was detected a few times. The chain joins TRBV19 to TRBJ1-2, with D possibly matching TRBD1 (6 bases). Looked up from germline, CDR1 is LNHDA and CDR2 is SQIVND (reference sequence). Trimming removed 10 bases from V and 4 bases from J, with 13 bases in between. The CDR3 consists of 12 residues. The CDR3: CATGEGLYGYTF. In DNA, the CDR3 is TGTGCCACAGGGGAGGGCCTCTATGGCTACACCTTC.

The CDR3 is CATSDLGVGGNNEQFF. The CDR3, as DNA: TGTGCCACCAGTGATTTGGGGGTAGGGGGTAACAATGAGCAGTTCTTC. The rearrangement joins TRBV24-1 to TRBJ2-1, with D possibly being TRBD1 (6 bases). CDR1 and CDR2 from the germline V gene are KGHDR and SFDVKD. The CDR3 is made up of 16 amino acids. Trimming pared 0 bases from V and 5 bases from J, leaving 13 bases between.

Only a few counts were recorded for this clonotype. The chain combines TRBV29-1 with TRBJ1-2; 7 nucleotides match TRBD1. This CDR3 has 14 amino acids. V lost 4 bases and J lost 3; bases outside the gene matches: 8. The germline V gene has CDR1 SQVTM and CDR2 ANQGSEA. The DNA of the CDR3 is TGCAGCGTTGCCAAGGGGACAGCCGACTATGGCTACACCTTC. This sequence encodes CSVAKGTADYGYTF.

This clonotype was found many times. The chain joins TRBV6-5 to TRBJ1-5; D unresolved. Germline V CDR1 and CDR2: MNHEY, SVGAGI. Trimming removed 5 bases at V and 7 bases at J, with 9 bases between. The CDR3 contains 12 residues. CDR3 in amino acids: CASSTTGQPQHF. CDR3 DNA: TGTGCCAGCAGTACGACGGGGCAGCCCCAGCATTTT.

The chain links TRBV15 to TRBJ1-1; D is undetermined. Trimming removed 4 bases from V and 3 bases from J, with 18 bases in between. Per the germline V gene, CDR1 is LNHNV and CDR2 is YYDKDF (reference sequence). CDR3 length equals 16 residues. In DNA form, the CDR3 reads TGTGCCACCAGCATTCTCCGGGCCCCCGGGGACACTGAAGCTTTCTTT. It specifies CATSILRAPGDTEAFF.

A single count supports this clonotype. A much larger clone differs by one base, so this may be a read error. The chain has TRBV4-2 and TRBJ2-3; 8 nucleotides agree with TRBD2. The CDR3 sequence is 15 residues long. With V trimmed by 5 bases and J by 0 bases, 4 bases remained unmatched. Per germline, CDR1 LGHNA and CDR2 YNFKEQ. CDR3 in amino acids: CASSTRTSSTDTQYF. The CDR3 DNA sequence: TGTGCCAGCAGCACTAGGACTAGCAGCACAGATACGCAGTATTTT.

This clonotype was counted a few times. V is TRBV3-1 and J is TRBJ2-1; 9 bases fit TRBD2. J lost 4 bases, V lost 4 bases, and 8 bases had no gene match. Germline assignment: CDR1 LGHDT and CDR2 YNNKEL (reference sequence). CDR3 length: 16 amino acids. CDR3 in DNA: TGTGCCAGCAGCCCCCAGACTAGCGGTTCTTACAATGAGCAGTTCTTC. Translation gives CASSPQTSGSYNEQFF.

This clonotype was recorded a few times. The CDR3 DNA is TGTGCCAGCAGCTCGGATCCAGGGGTAAATGGCTACACCTTC. Translating gives CASSSDPGVNGYTF. This rearrangement joins TRBV5-5 to TRBJ1-2; D possibly corresponds to TRBD1 (6 bases). Germline lookup yields CDR1 SGHKS and CDR2 YYEKEE (reference sequence). The CDR3 length is 14 residues. V was shortened by 3 bases and J by 6 bases, with 15 bases between the two germline ends.

This clonotype was seen at least ten times. This chain links TRBV29-1 with TRBJ2-3; the D gene is possibly TRBD2 (5 bases). The CDR3 sequence is 11 residues long. Germline V gene sequence: CDR1 SQVTM, CDR2 ANQGSEA. V lost 4 bases to trimming and J lost 3 bases, with 5 bases between them. CDR3 sequence: CSVGETDTQYF. The CDR3 coding sequence is TGCAGCGTTGGGGAGACAGATACGCAGTATTTT.

For this clonotype: This may come from a read error, since a much larger clone is one base off. The J gene is TRBJ2-1, the V gene TRBV4-3; D is uncertain. Trimming removed 6 bases at V and 2 bases at J, with 17 bases between. The CDR3 is 16 amino acids. CDR1 and CDR2 (germline): LGHNA, YSLEER. This CDR3 reads CASSMEWAEAYNEQFF. The CDR3 DNA is TGCGCCAGCAGTATGGAATGGGCGGAAGCCTACAATGAGCAGTTCTTC.

This clonotype was counted between two and nine times. The chain combines TRBV12-3 or TRBV12-4 with TRBJ2-7; D is uncertain. Trimming took off 0 bases at V and 5 bases at J, with 11 bases between the two ends. The CDR3 covers 14 residues. DNA for the CDR3: TGTGCCAGCAGTTTAGCGGGTTTCGGTGACGAGCAGTACTTC. As protein: CASSLAGFGDEQYF.

This clonotype has a handful of counts. The J gene is TRBJ2-3, the V gene TRBV30, with 7 bases fitting TRBD1. Germline V gene sequence: CDR1 GTSNPN, CDR2 SVGIG (reference sequence). The CDR3 length is 12 residues. The ends lost 5 bases at V and 3 bases at J; junction bases unmatched: 2. The DNA of the CDR3 is TGTGCCTGGGACAGGGAGACAGATACGCAGTATTTT. Translation gives CAWDRETDTQYF.

This chain joins TRBV20-1 and TRBJ1-2; 7 nucleotides agree with TRBD1. Per germline, CDR1 DFQATT and CDR2 SNEGSKA (reference sequence). V lost 0 bases and J lost 4; bases outside the gene matches: 5. This CDR3 is 14 amino acids long. This CDR3 reads CSAREPGQPYGYTF. In nucleotides, the CDR3 is TGCAGTGCTAGAGAGCCGGGACAGCCCTATGGCTACACCTTC.

The chain links TRBV5-1 to TRBJ1-1; D call uncertain. V was trimmed by 0 bases and J by 2 bases, leaving 17 bases between them. Germline assignment: CDR1 SGHRS and CDR2 YFSETQ. This CDR3 is built from 17 residues. In DNA, the CDR3 is TGCGCCAGCAGCTTGGGCCCTGGGCGGGCTCCAAACACTGAAGCTTTCTTT. Amino acid sequence: CASSLGPGRAPNTEAFF.

V is TRBV4-1 and J is TRBJ1-2; D remains ambiguous. Per germline, CDR1 MGHRA and CDR2 YSYEKL. Trimming stripped 4 bases from V and 4 bases from J, with 16 bases between. The CDR3 is 15 amino acids. This chain's CDR3 is CASSPSDAEAYGYTF. The CDR3 nucleotides are TGCGCCAGCAGCCCCTCGGACGCGGAGGCCTATGGCTACACCTTC.

The chain combines TRBV7-9 with TRBJ2-7; D is uncertain. In germline, CDR1 is SEHNR, CDR2 FQNEAQ (reference sequence). This CDR3 region has 13 residues. Trimming shortened V by 5 bases and J by 0 bases, and 8 bases separated the two germline ends. CDR3 region: CASSPVNSYEQYF. The CDR3 DNA is TGTGCCAGCAGCCCAGTGAACTCCTACGAGCAGTACTTC.

The chain is built from TRBV20-1 and TRBJ2-7; tentatively, D is TRBD1 (6 bases). Germline V gene lookup returns CDR1 DFQATT and CDR2 SNEGSKA (reference sequence). Trimming removed 6 bases from V and 9 bases from J, with 18 bases in between. This CDR3 spans 12 amino acids. CDR3 bases: TGCAGTGCCAGGACCCAGGGGATCGGGCAGTACTTC. It encodes CSARTQGIGQYF.

This clonotype appeared a few times. V and J are TRBV20-1 and TRBJ2-1, with 9 positions matching TRBD1. The CDR3 covers 14 residues. J was trimmed by 9 bases and V by 5 bases; bases with no gene match: 11. Germline assignment: CDR1 DFQATT and CDR2 SNEGSKA (reference sequence). This CDR3 reads CSAVGRTGDPEQFF. Here the CDR3 DNA reads TGCAGTGCTGTCGGAAGGACAGGGGACCCTGAGCAGTTCTTC.

This clonotype came up many times. The genes are TRBV5-5 and TRBJ1-5, with a tentative D call TRBD1 (6 bases). The CDR3 extends over 15 amino acids. The germline V and J ends were trimmed by 0 bases and 7 bases, with 14 bases remaining between them. Germline V CDR1 and CDR2: SGHKS, YYEKEE (reference sequence). CDR3 protein: CASSLVGGEGQPQHF. CDR3 DNA sequence: TGTGCCAGCAGCTTGGTAGGGGGAGAAGGGCAGCCCCAGCATTTT.

There are a few counts of this clonotype. CDR3 residues: CASSVGQGANQPQHF. The CDR3 coding sequence is TGCGCCAGCAGCGTGGGACAGGGGGCTAACCAGCCCCAGCATTTT. V and J are TRBV5-1 and TRBJ1-5; 12 bases are a match to TRBD1. The V gene end was trimmed by 4 bases and the J gene end by 7 bases; junction bases not matched to a gene: 6. CDR1 and CDR2 from the germline V gene are SGHRS and YFSETQ. This CDR3 is built from 15 residues.

In its sample, this clonotype was seen many times. V usage is TRBV11-2 and J usage is TRBJ2-3; 14 nucleotides match TRBD2. V gave up 3 bases and J gave up 6 bases; unmatched junction bases: 8. The CDR3 consists of 17 residues. In germline, CDR1 is SGHAT, CDR2 FQNNGV. DNA for the CDR3: TGTGCCAGCAGCTTGGAGACTAGCGGGGGGGCATGGGATACGCAGTATTTT. The encoded protein is CASSLETSGGAWDTQYF.

A few counts support this clonotype. The gene calls are TRBV24-1 and TRBJ1-2; 8 nucleotides line up with TRBD1. J was trimmed by 8 bases and V by 6 bases; bases with no gene match: 10. CDR1 and CDR2 from the germline V gene are KGHDR and SFDVKD. This CDR3 comprises 14 residues. The CDR3 sequence is CATSRTGKSEGYTF. CDR3 nucleotide sequence: TGTGCCACCAGTAGGACAGGGAAAAGTGAAGGCTACACCTTC.

V usage is TRBV14 and J usage is TRBJ2-5; TRBD1 might be the D (6 bases). The CDR3 has 15 amino acids. Germline loops: CDR1 SGHDN, CDR2 FVKESK. The ends were cut back, 2 bases at V and 1 base at J, with 11 bases in the middle. The CDR3 DNA reads TGTGCCAGCAGCCAATTTAGGGGGACCCAAGAGACCCAGTACTTC. This sequence encodes CASSQFRGTQETQYF. Full variable domain (rest looked up from reference TRBV14 and TRBJ2-5): EAGVTQFPSHSVIEKGQTVTLRCDPISGHDNLYWYRRVMGKEIKFLLHFVKESKQDESGMPNNRFLAERTGGTYSTLKVQPAELEDSGVYFCASSQFRGTQETQYFGPGTRLLVL.

The chain links TRBV25-1 to TRBJ1-5; D not resolved. From germline, CDR1 is MGHDK and CDR2 SYGVNS. Between the trimmed V and J ends, which lost 6 bases and 6 bases, there was a span of 15 bases. The CDR3 totals 14 residues. The CDR3 nucleotides read TGTGCCAGCAGACCCGGATGGGGATCTCAGCCCCAGCATTTT. As protein: CASRPGWGSQPQHF.